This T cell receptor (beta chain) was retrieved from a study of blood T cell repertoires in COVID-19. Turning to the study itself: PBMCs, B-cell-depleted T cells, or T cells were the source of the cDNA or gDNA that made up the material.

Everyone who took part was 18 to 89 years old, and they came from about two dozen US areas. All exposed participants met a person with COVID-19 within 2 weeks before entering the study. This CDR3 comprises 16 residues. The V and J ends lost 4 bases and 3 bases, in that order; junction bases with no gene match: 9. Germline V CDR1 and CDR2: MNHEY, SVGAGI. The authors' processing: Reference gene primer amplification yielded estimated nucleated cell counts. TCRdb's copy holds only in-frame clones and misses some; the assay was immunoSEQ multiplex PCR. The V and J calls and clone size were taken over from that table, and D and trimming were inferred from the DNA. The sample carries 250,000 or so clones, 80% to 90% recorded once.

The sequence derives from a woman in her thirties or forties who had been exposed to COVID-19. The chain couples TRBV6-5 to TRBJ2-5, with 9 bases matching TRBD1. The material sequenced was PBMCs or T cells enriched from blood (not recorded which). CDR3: CASSWGQGRVEETQYF. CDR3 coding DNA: TGTGCCAGCAGTTGGGGACAGGGACGAGTTGAAGAGACCCAGTACTTC.